Below, 24 T cell receptor beta chains from the same sample are listed, as sequenced in a study of cytomegalovirus exposure and HLA in healthy donors. Use of 60 Vbeta and 13 Jbeta primers characterized the PCR. TCRdb's copy holds only in-frame clones and misses some; the assay was immunoSEQ multiplex PCR. The sample records about 130,000 clones, around 78% being singletons. The sample consisted of PBMCs. Every receptor here comes from a woman between 40 and 55 years old in good health and CMV-seronegative.

The rearrangement uses TRBV16 and TRBJ2-5; no firm D call. Germline V gives CDR1 KGHSY, CDR2 FQNENV. Trimming removed 1 base at V and 1 base at J, with 4 bases between. CDR3 size: 13 residues. CDR3 bases: TGTGCCAGCAGCCAATTGAGCCAAGAGACCCAGTACTTC. Translation: CASSQLSQETQYF.

V is TRBV10-3 and J is TRBJ2-2; D remains ambiguous. Trimming cost V 5 bases and J 1 base, with 8 bases left between them. The CDR3 has 14 residues. CDR1 and CDR2 (germline): ENHRY, SYGVKD. The CDR3 nucleotides are TGTGCCATCAGTCTCACGGGGAACACCGGGGAGCTGTTTTTT. Its translation: CAISLTGNTGELFF.

The V and J genes are TRBV14 and TRBJ1-2; 9 nucleotides agree with TRBD1. The CDR3 extends over 16 amino acids. CDR1 SGHDN and CDR2 FVKESK come from the germline V gene. The V segment lost 0 bases and the J segment 5 bases; nucleotides outside the gene matches: 7. The CDR3 DNA reads as TGTGCCAGCAGCCAAGATCCGGGACAGGGAGGGTATGGCTACACCTTC. Translation: CASSQDPGQGGYGYTF.

With regard to this clone: This sample includes further DNA sequences coding for the same CDR3. J is TRBJ2-5 and V is TRBV6-1; weak D call: TRBD2 (7 bases). Germline loops: CDR1 MNHNS, CDR2 SASEGT. V was cut by 4 bases and J by 5 bases, with 14 bases left in between. This CDR3 has 14 residues. CDR3 protein: CASSGGGPGETQYF. CDR3 DNA: TGTGCCAGCAGTGGGGGGGGGCCTGGGGAGACCCAGTACTTC.

This chain uses TRBV6-4 with TRBJ2-2, with 8 bases fitting TRBD2. V shed 6 bases and J 4 bases; nucleotides not matched to a gene: 10. CDR3 length equals 16 residues. Germline CDR1 is MRHNA and CDR2 is SNTAGT. As DNA, the CDR3 is TGTGCCAGCAGAAGGGGAGCGGGAGTCAGCACCGGGGAGCTGTTTTTT. It codes for CASRRGAGVSTGELFF.

The chain is built from TRBV10-2 and TRBJ2-7; no reliable D call. The CDR3 is 13 amino acids. The V end lost 8 bases, the J end lost 2 bases, and 13 bases lay between the germline ends. Germline-derived CDR1 and CDR2 are WSHSY and SAAADI. CDR3 residues: CASGPSSPYEQYF. In nucleotides, the CDR3 is TGCGCCAGCGGCCCTTCTAGTCCCTACGAGCAGTACTTC.

This clone was counted a few times. The J gene is TRBJ1-5, the V gene TRBV19; a weak D match, TRBD1 (6 bases). Trimming removed 3 bases from V and 8 bases from J, with 14 bases in between. This CDR3 contains 14 residues. Germline CDR1 and CDR2: LNHDA and SQIVND (reference sequence). CDR3 region: CASSIRGRGEPQHF. The DNA of the CDR3 is TGTGCCAGTAGTATTCGGGGGCGGGGGGAGCCCCAGCATTTT.

The V and J genes are TRBV7-9 and TRBJ2-7; 10 nucleotides match TRBD1. The CDR3 is 15 residues long. Trimming cost V 5 bases and J 2 bases; bases outside gene matches: 6. Germline V CDR1 and CDR2: SEHNR, FQNEAQ (reference sequence). CDR3 DNA sequence: TGTGCCAGCAGCCAGGGGACAGGGGTCACCTACGAGCAGTACTTC. Translation gives CASSQGTGVTYEQYF.

This chain uses TRBV15 with TRBJ1-2, with D possibly matching TRBD1 (6 bases). Germline lookup yields CDR1 LNHNV and CDR2 YYDKDF (reference sequence). This CDR3 comprises 17 residues. Trimming removed 1 base from V and 8 bases from J, with 23 bases in between. The CDR3: CATSRGGVGGFERGYTF. For the CDR3, the DNA is TGTGCCACCAGCAGAGGGGGAGTAGGGGGATTTGAGAGAGGCTACACCTTC.

The J gene is TRBJ2-5, the V gene TRBV10-2; possible D gene TRBD1, 5 bases. Per germline, CDR1 WSHSY and CDR2 SAAADI. The CDR3 is 15 amino acids. V shed 0 bases and J shed 7 bases, with 15 bases lying between them. The CDR3 sequence is CASSESTLGRVTQYF. The CDR3 DNA sequence: TGCGCCAGCAGTGAGTCGACTCTTGGCAGGGTGACCCAGTACTTC.

This clone was counted between two and nine times. The V and J genes are TRBV10-1 and TRBJ2-5, with D unclear. Looked up from germline, CDR1 is WNHNN and CDR2 is SYGVQD (reference sequence). Trimming pared 1 base from V and 2 bases from J, leaving 11 bases between. This CDR3 has 15 amino acids. CDR3 DNA: TGCGCCAGCAGTGAGTACGCACAGCCACAAGAGACCCAGTACTTC. Residues: CASSEYAQPQETQYF.

V usage is TRBV14 and J usage is TRBJ2-1; 10 bases fit TRBD2. CDR3 size: 17 residues. J gave up 6 bases and V 6 bases, and 14 bases lay outside the gene matches. Germline loops: CDR1 SGHDN, CDR2 FVKESK. CDR3 loop: CASSPLPFGLAVNEQFF. CDR3 DNA sequence: TGTGCCAGCAGTCCACTACCTTTCGGACTAGCGGTCAATGAGCAGTTCTTC.

In this sample, this clone turned up a few times. This rearrangement joins TRBV11-3 to TRBJ2-7, with D unclear. V dropped 6 bases and J dropped 2 bases, with 11 bases sitting between them. In germline, CDR1 is SGHNT, CDR2 YENEEA. This CDR3 spans 13 amino acids. The CDR3 region has the DNA TGTGCCAGCAGGTCTGTGGTAGCCTACGAGCAGTACTTC. It encodes CASRSVVAYEQYF.

Turning to this clone: One end of the junction does not line up with germline, which may come from a read error. V and J are TRBV6-1 and TRBJ2-3, with a possible D match to TRBD1 (5 bases). Germline assignment: CDR1 MNHNS and CDR2 SASEGT. The CDR3 totals 14 residues. The CDR3 nucleotides read TGTGCCAGCAGTGAGCGACACAGCACAGGTACGCAGTATTTT. Translated: CASSERHSTGTQYF.

J is TRBJ2-5 and V is TRBV28; 7 nucleotides match TRBD1. The J call is in doubt because the DNA end fits TRBJ2-7 better. Germline V CDR1 and CDR2: MDHEN, SYDVKM. This CDR3 is 13 amino acids long. Here the CDR3 DNA reads TGTGCCAGCAGTCGGGACAGCCCCTACGAGCAGTACTTC. Its protein product is CASSRDSPYEQYF.

This chain joins TRBV7-2 and TRBJ1-3, with a weak D call TRBD1 (6 bases). CDR1 is SGHTA, CDR2 FQGNSA, per germline. The germline V and J ends were trimmed by 3 bases and 0 bases, with 9 bases remaining between them. The CDR3 has 15 amino acids. The CDR3 sequence is CASSFRGGSGNTIYF. The CDR3 coding sequence is TGTGCCAGCAGCTTTAGGGGGGGCTCTGGAAACACCATATATTTT.

The chain joins TRBV19 to TRBJ2-3; D may be TRBD2 (6 bases). CDR1 is LNHDA, CDR2 SQIVND, per germline (reference sequence). The CDR3 runs 16 residues. With 2 bases removed from V and 4 bases from J, the gap between germline ends came to 16 bases. The CDR3 DNA sequence: TGTGCCAGTAGTATACAAAGGGATAGCGGCGCAGATACGCAGTATTTT. This gives the protein CASSIQRDSGADTQYF.

By share, this clone counts as medium-sized (0.01 to 0.1%). The chain combines TRBV11-2 with TRBJ2-7, with a weak D call TRBD2 (7 bases). There are 14 residues in the CDR3. Germline values: CDR1 SGHAT, CDR2 FQNNGV. Trimming took off 4 bases at V and 4 bases at J, with 14 bases between the two ends. CDR3 sequence: CASSSPGGLYEQYF. CDR3 bases: TGTGCCAGCAGCTCGCCCGGGGGGCTATACGAGCAGTACTTC.

V and J are TRBV18 and TRBJ2-3; 16 bases align to TRBD2. V was clipped by 3 bases and J by 5 bases; unmatched bases: 5. This CDR3 is built from 17 residues. Germline V CDR1 and CDR2: KGHSH, LQKENI. The CDR3 loop is CASSPGLAGGPGDTQYF. In DNA, the CDR3 is TGTGCCAGCTCACCGGGACTAGCGGGAGGGCCCGGAGATACGCAGTATTTT.

The V call is TRBV27, the J call TRBJ2-7, with D possibly being TRBD2 (6 bases). This CDR3 spans 15 amino acids. V was trimmed by 4 bases and J by 0 bases, leaving 13 bases between them. Germline V lookup: CDR1 MNHEY, CDR2 SMNVEV (reference sequence). Here the CDR3 DNA reads TGTGCCAGCAGTTGGGGGGAGTCGCCCTCCTACGAGCAGTACTTC. Translated: CASSWGESPSYEQYF.

The chain links TRBV28 to TRBJ1-2; D remains unclear. V was shortened by 5 bases and J by 8 bases, with 9 bases between the two germline ends. CDR1 is MDHEN, CDR2 SYDVKM, per germline. The CDR3 contains 11 residues. CDR3 region: CASSTIAGYTF. The CDR3 DNA follows: TGTGCCAGCAGTACCATCGCGGGCTACACCTTC.

The chain uses TRBV7-2 and TRBJ2-5, with a possible D match to TRBD2 (7 bases). CDR3 length: 16 residues. V gave up 1 base and J gave up 2 bases, with 14 bases separating them. The V gene's germline CDR1 is SGHTA and CDR2 FQGNSA. CDR3 nucleotides: TGTGCCAGCAGCTTAGGGCCTAGGGGGGGACAAGAGACCCAGTACTTC. This codes for CASSLGPRGGQETQYF.

This chain joins TRBV13 and TRBJ1-1, with a weak D call TRBD1 (6 bases). Germline V lookup: CDR1 PRHDT, CDR2 FYEKMQ (reference sequence). V shed 5 bases and J shed 7 bases, with 11 bases lying between them. The CDR3 runs to 12 residues. CDR3 in DNA: TGTGCCAGCAGCGCCCCGGGACATGAAGCTTTCTTT. This encodes CASSAPGHEAFF. Based on the CDR3 plus reference TRBV13 and TRBJ1-1, the full variable domain is AAGVIQSPRHLIKEKRETATLKCYPIPRHDTVYWYQQGPGQDPQFLISFYEKMQSDKGSIPDRFSAQQFSDYHSELNMSSLELGDSALYFCASSAPGHEAFFGQGTRLTVV.

The V call is TRBV11-2, the J call TRBJ2-7; D might be TRBD1 (6 bases). The V end lost 1 base, the J end lost 4 bases, and 14 bases lay between the germline ends. The CDR3 runs to 15 residues. Germline CDR1 SGHAT, CDR2 FQNNGV. The chain's CDR3 is CASSLGQGIQYEQYF. The CDR3 DNA follows: TGTGCCAGCAGCTTAGGTCAGGGGATTCAATACGAGCAGTACTTC.